This T cell receptor beta chain is from a study of cytomegalovirus exposure and HLA in healthy donors. Study-level findings and limits: Common viral pathogens seemed, in a later analysis, to connect with several of the most significant clusters. DRB1 showed the most TCR associations and HLA-C the fewest in a later analysis, as rates varied by HLA locus.

For this clone: What it binds is unknown.

Trimming left V 2 bases short and J 3 bases short, with 7 bases between. CDR3 length equals 13 residues. Germline V gene data show CDR1 as MNHEY and CDR2 as SVGAGI. PCR involved 60 Vbeta and 13 Jbeta primers. Sequencing used immunoSEQ multiplex PCR; TCRdb keeps in-frame clones, though not all of them. The repertoire holds 180,000 or so clones, around 80% seen once, with about 7.7% in the top ten. The chain uses TRBV6-5 and TRBJ1-1; D is unresolved. The receptor was derived from a woman in her 40s in good health and CMV-seropositive. Sequenced material: PBMCs. The CDR3, as DNA: TGTGCCAGCAGTTACGGGCGATACACTGAAGCTTTCTTT. This translates into CASSYGRYTEAFF.